This passage covers 31 T cell receptor beta chains from one sample sequenced in a study of T cell responses to AZD1222 COVID-19 vaccine. Profiled with immunoSEQ multiplex PCR; TCRdb holds only in-frame clones, not every one. Among 65,000 to 100,000 clones listed, 80% were seen once. The sample in question was peripheral blood, obtained on day 0 of AZD1222 vaccination. The receptor set was obtained from an adult in good health.

This clone has a single count. The V and J genes are TRBV3-1 (or the pseudogene TRBV3-2) and TRBJ2-1; 9 positions agree with TRBD2. The V gene end was trimmed by 2 bases and the J gene end by 12 bases; junction bases not matched to a gene: 11. Germline loops: CDR1 LGHDT, CDR2 YNNKEL (reference sequence). This CDR3 has 15 residues. CDR3 in amino acids: CASSQTLSGGIGQFF. Here the CDR3 DNA reads TGTGCCAGCAGCCAAACGCTTAGCGGGGGAATTGGGCAGTTCTTC.

The chain joins TRBV5-6 to TRBJ1-1; no firm D call. The germline gives CDR1 SGHDT, CDR2 YYEEEE. V lost 0 bases to trimming and J lost 1 base, with 7 bases between them. The CDR3 is made up of 14 amino acids. The CDR3 region has the DNA TGTGCCAGCAGCTTGGGGACCTCGAACACTGAAGCTTTCTTT. This encodes CASSLGTSNTEAFF.

The rearrangement uses TRBV10-3 and TRBJ2-2; D is uncertain. Looked up from germline, CDR1 is ENHRY and CDR2 is SYGVKD. The V end lost 0 bases, the J end lost 4 bases, and 6 bases lay between the germline ends. This CDR3 has 14 residues. CDR3 nucleotides: TGTGCCATCAGTGAGTCAGAGGCCACCGGGGAGCTGTTTTTT. Translating it yields CAISESEATGELFF.

V and J are TRBV19 and TRBJ1-3; D is uncertain. The CDR3 is made up of 16 amino acids. Germline V gives CDR1 LNHDA, CDR2 SQIVND (reference sequence). V was shortened by 3 bases and J by 0 bases, with 12 bases between the two germline ends. CDR3 residues: CASSMVGSSSGNTIYF. CDR3 coding DNA: TGTGCCAGTAGTATGGTTGGCTCAAGCTCTGGAAACACCATATATTTT.

The rearrangement uses TRBV5-1 and TRBJ2-5; a weak D match, TRBD1 (5 bases). The CDR3 runs to 13 residues. Germline V lookup: CDR1 SGHRS, CDR2 YFSETQ. The V and J ends lost 9 bases and 2 bases respectively, with 14 bases between them. CDR3 bases: TGCGCCACCAGGGCAGGGCTGCAAGAGACCCAGTACTTC. Encoded protein: CATRAGLQETQYF.

V usage is TRBV28 and J usage is TRBJ2-5, with 8 nucleotides matching TRBD2. The trim removed 7 bases at V and 7 bases at J, leaving 14 bases unmatched. Per germline, CDR1 MDHEN and CDR2 SYDVKM. The CDR3 runs 15 residues. The CDR3 reads CASTLGLAGMGTQYF. The CDR3 region has the DNA TGTGCCAGCACCCTAGGGCTAGCGGGTATGGGGACCCAGTACTTC.

The chain is built from TRBV5-1 and TRBJ1-3, with 7 bases lining up with TRBD1. Germline CDR1 reads SGHRS; CDR2 reads YFSETQ. V was pared by 3 bases and J by 0 bases, with 12 bases of the junction left unmatched. The CDR3 spans 18 residues. CDR3 nucleotide sequence: TGCGCCAGCAGCTCCGGGACAGCGGACCTCCTCTCTGGAAACACCATATATTTT. It yields the protein CASSSGTADLLSGNTIYF.

The CDR3, as DNA: TGTGCCAGCAAGACAGGGGCCTACAATGAGCAGTTCTTC. Translating gives CASKTGAYNEQFF. The J gene is TRBJ2-1, the V gene TRBV6-5, with TRBD1 matching over 8 bases. This CDR3 has 13 residues. Per the germline V gene, CDR1 is MNHEY and CDR2 is SVGAGI. V shed 7 bases, J shed 2 bases, and the junction held 1 base outside the gene matches.

This clone occurred once. The rearrangement uses TRBV9 and TRBJ2-7; D is tentatively TRBD1 or TRBD2 (6 bases each). CDR3 length: 12 amino acids. V was clipped by 3 bases and J by 6 bases, with 10 bases between them. The germline gives CDR1 SGDLS, CDR2 YYNGEE. CDR3 DNA sequence: TGTGCCAGCAGCGAGGGGGGCGGCGAGCAGTACTTC. Its translation is CASSEGGGEQYF.

The V gene is TRBV2, the J gene TRBJ2-2; D remains ambiguous. Trimming shortened V by 6 bases and J by 0 bases, and 8 bases separated the two germline ends. The CDR3 sequence is 14 residues long. The germline gives CDR1 SNHLY, CDR2 FYNNEI. The DNA of the CDR3 is TGTGCCAGCAGCCGAGCCTCGAACACCGGGGAGCTGTTTTTT. Translating gives CASSRASNTGELFF.

This chain connects TRBV29-1 to TRBJ1-2; D gene uncertain. From germline, CDR1 is SQVTM and CDR2 ANQGSEA. CDR3 length equals 11 residues. V gave up 3 bases and J gave up 4 bases, with 6 bases separating them. CDR3 protein: CSVDGGYGYTF. CDR3 sequence (DNA): TGCAGCGTTGATGGTGGCTATGGCTACACCTTC.

CDR3 amino acids: CAWSVLGVRGTGELFF. Here the CDR3 DNA reads TGTGCCTGGAGTGTATTAGGGGTTCGTGGCACCGGGGAGCTGTTTTTT. The chain joins TRBV30 to TRBJ2-2; weak D call: TRBD1 (5 bases). The CDR3 contains 16 residues. V was shortened by 0 bases and J by 4 bases, with 15 bases between the two germline ends. Germline CDR1 reads GTSNPN; CDR2 reads SVGIG (reference sequence).

The V and J genes are TRBV6-1 and TRBJ1-3; D is uncertain. The V gene's germline CDR1 is MNHNS and CDR2 SASEGT. CDR3 length equals 13 residues. Trimming cost V 2 bases and J 4 bases, with 6 bases left between them. The CDR3 loop is CASSETLGNTIYF. CDR3 in DNA: TGTGCCAGCAGTGAAACGTTAGGAAACACCATATATTTT.

This chain links TRBV18 with TRBJ1-1; D is unresolved. CDR1 is KGHSH and CDR2 is LQKENI in the germline V gene. The CDR3 is made up of 14 amino acids. Deletions cut 3 bases from V and 1 base from J, with 9 bases between. The chain's CDR3 is CASSPVARNTEAFF. The CDR3, as DNA: TGTGCCAGCTCACCCGTTGCCAGGAACACTGAAGCTTTCTTT. The full variable domain, its missing parts supplied by reference TRBV18 and TRBJ1-1, is NAGVMQNPRHLVRRRGQEARLRCSPMKGHSHVYWYRQLPEEGLKFMVYLQKENIIDESGMPKERFSAEFPKEGPSILRIQQVVRGDSAAYFCASSPVARNTEAFFGQGTRLTVV.

CDR3 sequence: CASSQGWRGDTDTQYF. The CDR3, as DNA: TGTGCCAGCAGCCAAGGTTGGCGGGGGGACACAGATACGCAGTATTTT. The chain couples TRBV4-2 to TRBJ2-3; 8 bases align to TRBD2. Germline V gene lookup returns CDR1 LGHNA and CDR2 YNFKEQ. This CDR3 is 16 amino acids long. V shed 1 base and J 2 bases; nucleotides not matched to a gene: 5.

CDR3 in DNA: TGTGCCAGTAGTCCCAGCGGGGGGTTCAACAATGAGCAGTTCTTC. It codes for CASSPSGGFNNEQFF. This sequence joins TRBV19 and TRBJ2-1; 9 positions match TRBD2. Losses at the gene ends were 5 bases for V and 5 bases for J; bases not matched to a gene: 7. CDR3 length equals 15 residues. The germline CDR1 and CDR2 sequences are LNHDA and SQIVND (reference sequence).

This clone has just a few counts. The chain couples TRBV4-1 to TRBJ2-1; 12 bases agree with TRBD2. Losses at the gene ends were 7 bases for V and 9 bases for J; bases not matched to a gene: 10. The germline gives CDR1 MGHRA, CDR2 YSYEKL. The CDR3 has 15 residues. The CDR3 region is CASTPLAGGPGEQFF. The CDR3 DNA sequence: TGCGCCAGCACCCCACTAGCGGGAGGACCCGGTGAGCAGTTCTTC.

V gene TRBV18 combines with J gene TRBJ2-7; D gene unclear. Trimming cost V 6 bases and J 3 bases, with 12 bases left between them. This CDR3 is 13 amino acids long. Looked up from germline, CDR1 is KGHSH and CDR2 is LQKENI. The chain's CDR3 is CASSPIPRYEQYF. In DNA form, the CDR3 reads TGTGCCAGCTCTCCGATACCTCGCTACGAGCAGTACTTC. The variable domain in full, completed from reference TRBV18 and TRBJ2-7, reads NAGVMQNPRHLVRRRGQEARLRCSPMKGHSHVYWYRQLPEEGLKFMVYLQKENIIDESGMPKERFSAEFPKEGPSILRIQQVVRGDSAAYFCASSPIPRYEQYFGPGTRLTVT.

The chain combines TRBV10-1 with TRBJ2-1, with unresolved D. CDR1 is WNHNN and CDR2 is SYGVQD in the germline V gene (reference sequence). This CDR3 region has 14 residues. Trimming stripped 0 bases from V and 6 bases from J, with 9 bases between. This CDR3 is CASSESPGGNEQFF. The CDR3 coding sequence is TGCGCCAGCAGTGAGTCGCCGGGCGGCAATGAGCAGTTCTTC.

V and J are TRBV30 and TRBJ2-1; no firm D call. CDR1 is GTSNPN and CDR2 is SVGIG in the germline V gene (reference sequence). The V and J ends lost 0 bases and 0 bases respectively, with 9 bases between them. The CDR3 extends over 15 amino acids. The CDR3 protein is CAWSVLGGSYNEQFF. The CDR3 DNA reads TGTGCCTGGAGTGTACTGGGCGGCTCCTACAATGAGCAGTTCTTC. The full variable domain, rest sourced from reference TRBV30 and TRBJ2-1, is SQTIHQWPATLVQPVGSPLSLECTVEGTSNPNLYWYRQAAGRGLQLLFYSVGIGQISSEVPQNLSASRPQDRQFILSSKKLLLSDSGFYLCAWSVLGGSYNEQFFGPGTRLTVL.

This clone has only a few counts. This chain joins TRBV19 and TRBJ1-2; 9 bases fit TRBD1. The CDR3 is 14 amino acids. Germline lookup yields CDR1 LNHDA and CDR2 SQIVND (reference sequence). The trim removed 4 bases at V and 7 bases at J, leaving 7 bases unmatched. The CDR3 is CASSTRDRVLGYTF. CDR3 DNA: TGTGCCAGTAGTACCCGGGACAGGGTGCTTGGCTACACCTTC.

The J gene is TRBJ1-3, the V gene TRBV28, with 8 bases that match TRBD1. The V gene end was trimmed by 2 bases and the J gene end by 4 bases; junction bases not matched to a gene: 4. Per the germline V gene, CDR1 is MDHEN and CDR2 is SYDVKM. The CDR3 has 15 residues. For the CDR3, the DNA is TGTGCCAGCAGTTTACACGGACAGGGAGGAAACACCATATATTTT. Amino acid sequence: CASSLHGQGGNTIYF.

This sequence joins TRBV6-5 and TRBJ1-1, with 10 bases that match TRBD1. There are 14 residues in the CDR3. The germline CDR1 and CDR2 sequences are MNHEY and SVGAGI. Trimming removed 7 bases from V and 3 bases from J; junction bases left unmatched: 5. CDR3: CASTRTGGDTEAFF. The CDR3 DNA is TGTGCCAGCACCCGGACAGGGGGGGACACTGAAGCTTTCTTT.

The chain employs TRBV3-1 (or the pseudogene TRBV3-2) and TRBJ1-3; D uncertain. Germline V gene data show CDR1 as LGHDT and CDR2 as YNNKEL (reference sequence). V was shortened by 0 bases and J by 6 bases, with 9 bases between the two germline ends. The CDR3 contains 14 residues. The CDR3 region has the DNA TGTGCCAGCAGCCAAGAGCCTTTCCCAAACACCATATATTTT. This codes for CASSQEPFPNTIYF.

The chain uses TRBV10-1 and TRBJ1-1, with D uncertain. V shed 5 bases and J shed 4 bases, with 8 bases lying between them. From germline, CDR1 is WNHNN and CDR2 SYGVQD (reference sequence). The CDR3 totals 12 residues. In DNA form, the CDR3 reads TGCGCCAGCAGTTTTGGGGTCACTGAAGCTTTCTTT. Its translation is CASSFGVTEAFF.

Note on this clone: Different DNA sequences within this sample yield the same CDR3. The V gene is TRBV11-3, the J gene TRBJ2-5; D ambiguous. The CDR3 has 13 amino acids. V was shortened by 1 base and J by 5 bases, with 8 bases between the two germline ends. Germline-derived CDR1 and CDR2 are SGHNT and YENEEA. CDR3 nucleotide sequence: TGTGCCAGCAGCTTAGGAGTTGGCGAGACCCAGTACTTC. It codes for CASSLGVGETQYF.

This chain uses TRBV29-1 with TRBJ2-2; D remains ambiguous. This CDR3 is built from 13 residues. Trimming took 4 bases from V and 2 from J, leaving 8 bases between them. Germline CDR1 and CDR2: SQVTM and ANQGSEA. The CDR3: CSVGHSNTGELFF. Written as DNA, the CDR3 is TGCAGCGTTGGGCACAGCAACACCGGGGAGCTGTTTTTT.

V gene TRBV2 combines with J gene TRBJ1-1; D remains unclear. The CDR3 sequence is 14 residues long. V was pared by 3 bases and J by 6 bases, with 14 bases between. Germline CDR1 reads SNHLY; CDR2 reads FYNNEI. CDR3 region: CASSEGTGFSEAFF. The CDR3 DNA reads TGTGCCAGCAGTGAGGGCACCGGATTCTCTGAAGCTTTCTTT.

V and J are TRBV2 and TRBJ1-2, with 9 bases lining up with TRBD1. Unmatched junction bases numbered 8, after V lost 7 bases and J lost 8 bases. CDR3 length: 13 amino acids. Germline-derived CDR1 and CDR2 are SNHLY and FYNNEI. In nucleotides, the CDR3 is TGTGCCAGCATTCCCGGACAGGGGCAAGGCTACACCTTC. Translating gives CASIPGQGQGYTF.

This chain joins TRBV15 and TRBJ2-1; 7 positions match TRBD2. The V segment lost 1 base and the J segment 0 bases; nucleotides outside the gene matches: 9. Germline V lookup: CDR1 LNHNV, CDR2 YYDKDF (reference sequence). The CDR3 runs 18 residues. The CDR3 DNA sequence: TGTGCCACCAGCAGAGGGGCGGGAGCGGGGTTCTCCTACAATGAGCAGTTCTTC. Its protein is CATSRGAGAGFSYNEQFF.

J is TRBJ2-2 and V is TRBV30; 7 nucleotides align to TRBD2. The V gene's germline CDR1 is GTSNPN and CDR2 SVGIG (reference sequence). With 3 bases clipped from V and 6 bases from J, the junction kept 4 bases outside the gene matches. This CDR3 spans 13 amino acids. The CDR3 sequence: CAWSGGTPGELFF. The CDR3 DNA reads as TGTGCCTGGAGCGGGGGGACTCCCGGGGAGCTGTTTTTT.